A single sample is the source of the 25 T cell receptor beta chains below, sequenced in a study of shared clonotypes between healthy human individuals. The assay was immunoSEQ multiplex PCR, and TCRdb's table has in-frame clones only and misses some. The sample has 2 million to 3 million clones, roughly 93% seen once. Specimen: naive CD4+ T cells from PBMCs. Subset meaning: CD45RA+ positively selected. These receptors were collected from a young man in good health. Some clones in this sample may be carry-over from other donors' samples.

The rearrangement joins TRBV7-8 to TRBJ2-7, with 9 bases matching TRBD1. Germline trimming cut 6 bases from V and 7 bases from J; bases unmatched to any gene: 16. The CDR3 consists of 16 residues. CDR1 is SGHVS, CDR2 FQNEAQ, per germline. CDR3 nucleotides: TGTGCCAGCAGTCACAGCGTGGGACAGGGATCCTTGGAGCAGTACTTC. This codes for CASSHSVGQGSLEQYF. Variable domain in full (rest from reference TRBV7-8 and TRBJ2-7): GAGVSQSPRYKVAKRGQDVALRCDPISGHVSLFWYQQALGQGPEFLTYFQNEAQLDKSGLPSDRFFAERPEGSVSTLKIQRTQQEDSAVYLCASSHSVGQGSLEQYFGPGTRLTVT.

The CDR3 here is CASSLARLAGGYEQFF. CDR3 nucleotides: TGTGCCAGCAGCTTAGCGAGACTAGCGGGAGGCTATGAGCAGTTCTTC. V is TRBV7-9 and J is TRBJ2-1; 13 nucleotides match TRBD2. Trimming removed 0 bases from V and 8 bases from J; junction bases left unmatched: 4. The CDR3 is 16 amino acids. The germline CDR1 and CDR2 sequences are SEHNR and FQNEAQ (reference sequence).

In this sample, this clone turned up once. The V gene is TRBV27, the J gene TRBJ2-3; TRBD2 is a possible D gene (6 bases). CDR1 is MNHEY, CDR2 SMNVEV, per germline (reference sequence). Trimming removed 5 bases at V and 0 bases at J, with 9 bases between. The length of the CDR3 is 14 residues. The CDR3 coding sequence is TGTGCCAGCAGTCGACTAGTAAGCACAGATACGCAGTATTTT. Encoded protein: CASSRLVSTDTQYF.

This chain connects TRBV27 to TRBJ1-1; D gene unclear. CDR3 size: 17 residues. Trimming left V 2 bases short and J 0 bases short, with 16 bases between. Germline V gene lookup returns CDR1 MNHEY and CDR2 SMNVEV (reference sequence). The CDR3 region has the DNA TGTGCCAGCAGTTTAACGGACTTGAAGAGGTTGAACACTGAAGCTTTCTTT. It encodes CASSLTDLKRLNTEAFF.

This CDR3 reads CASSGQLNYGYTF. CDR3 nucleotides: TGTGCCAGCAGCGGACAGCTTAACTATGGCTACACCTTC. J is TRBJ1-2 and V is TRBV2, with a weak D call TRBD1 (6 bases). Deletions cut 6 bases from V and 1 base from J, with 9 bases between. Germline V gives CDR1 SNHLY, CDR2 FYNNEI. The CDR3 spans 13 residues.

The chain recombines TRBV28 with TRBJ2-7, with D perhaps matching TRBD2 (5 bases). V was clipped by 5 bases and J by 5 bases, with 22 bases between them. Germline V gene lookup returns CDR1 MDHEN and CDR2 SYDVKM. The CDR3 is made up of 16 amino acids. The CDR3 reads CASSPSNLGSFHEQYF. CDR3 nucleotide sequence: TGTGCCAGCAGTCCATCCAATTTAGGGAGTTTTCACGAGCAGTACTTC.

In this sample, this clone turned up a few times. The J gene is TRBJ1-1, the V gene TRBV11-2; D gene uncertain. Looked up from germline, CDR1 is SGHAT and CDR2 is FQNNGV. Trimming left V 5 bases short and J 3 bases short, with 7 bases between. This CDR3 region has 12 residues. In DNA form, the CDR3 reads TGTGCCAGCAGCCCTGAATACACTGAAGCTTTCTTT. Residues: CASSPEYTEAFF.

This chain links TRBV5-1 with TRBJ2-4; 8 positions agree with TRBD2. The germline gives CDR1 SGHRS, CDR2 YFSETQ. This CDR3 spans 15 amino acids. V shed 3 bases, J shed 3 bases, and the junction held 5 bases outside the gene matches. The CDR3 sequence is CASSYLAGIKNIQYF. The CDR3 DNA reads TGCGCCAGCAGCTATTTAGCGGGAATCAAAAACATTCAGTACTTC.

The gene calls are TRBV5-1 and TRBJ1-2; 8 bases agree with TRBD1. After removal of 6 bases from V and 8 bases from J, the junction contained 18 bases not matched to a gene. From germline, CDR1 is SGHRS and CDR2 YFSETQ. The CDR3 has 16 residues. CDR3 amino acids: CASTPGGTGTLSGYTF. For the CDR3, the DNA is TGCGCCAGCACTCCTGGGGGGACAGGAACTTTATCCGGCTACACCTTC.

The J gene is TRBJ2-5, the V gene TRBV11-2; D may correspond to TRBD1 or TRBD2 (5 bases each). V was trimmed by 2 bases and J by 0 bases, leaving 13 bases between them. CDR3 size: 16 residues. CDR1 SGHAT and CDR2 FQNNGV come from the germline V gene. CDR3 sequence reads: CASSLTGLMYQETQYF. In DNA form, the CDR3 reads TGTGCCAGCAGCTTAACGGGGCTCATGTACCAAGAGACCCAGTACTTC.

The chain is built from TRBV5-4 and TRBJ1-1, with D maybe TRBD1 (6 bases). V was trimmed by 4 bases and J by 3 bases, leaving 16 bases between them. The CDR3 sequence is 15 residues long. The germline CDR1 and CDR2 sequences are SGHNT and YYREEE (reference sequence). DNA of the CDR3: TGTGCCAGCAGCGCCGGAGGACAGAAATACACTGAAGCTTTCTTT. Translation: CASSAGGQKYTEAFF.

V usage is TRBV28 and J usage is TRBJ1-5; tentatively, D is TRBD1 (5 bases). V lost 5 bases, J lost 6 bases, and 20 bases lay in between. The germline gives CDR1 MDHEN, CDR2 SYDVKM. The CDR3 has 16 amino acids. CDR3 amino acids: CASSAQPGLPGQPQHF. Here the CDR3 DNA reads TGTGCCAGCAGTGCCCAGCCAGGGTTACCGGGTCAGCCCCAGCATTTT.

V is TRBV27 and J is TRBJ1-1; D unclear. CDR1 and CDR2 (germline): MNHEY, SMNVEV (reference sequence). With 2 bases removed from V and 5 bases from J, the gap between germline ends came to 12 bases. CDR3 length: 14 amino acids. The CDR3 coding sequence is TGTGCCAGCAGTTTAGTCGCAGACCCGACTGAAGCTTTCTTT. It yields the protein CASSLVADPTEAFF.

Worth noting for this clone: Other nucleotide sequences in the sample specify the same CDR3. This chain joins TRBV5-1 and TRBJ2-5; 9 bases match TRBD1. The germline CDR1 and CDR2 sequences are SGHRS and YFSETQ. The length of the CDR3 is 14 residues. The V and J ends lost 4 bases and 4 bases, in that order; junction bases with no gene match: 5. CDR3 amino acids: CASSPTTGGETQYF. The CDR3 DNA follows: TGCGCCAGCAGCCCGACGACAGGGGGAGAGACCCAGTACTTC.

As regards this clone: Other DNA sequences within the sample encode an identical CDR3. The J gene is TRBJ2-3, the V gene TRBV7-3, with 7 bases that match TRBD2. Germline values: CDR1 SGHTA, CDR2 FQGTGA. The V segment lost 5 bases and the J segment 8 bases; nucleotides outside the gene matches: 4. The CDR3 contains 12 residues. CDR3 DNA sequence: TGTGCCAGCAGCCCCGGCGGGGGTACGCAGTATTTT. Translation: CASSPGGGTQYF.

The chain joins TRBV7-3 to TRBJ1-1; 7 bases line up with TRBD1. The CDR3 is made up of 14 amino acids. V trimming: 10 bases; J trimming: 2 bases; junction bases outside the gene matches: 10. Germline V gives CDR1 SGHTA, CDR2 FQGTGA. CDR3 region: CATSLRGGNTEAFF. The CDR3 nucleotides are TGTGCCACTTCATTGAGAGGGGGCAACACTGAAGCTTTCTTT.

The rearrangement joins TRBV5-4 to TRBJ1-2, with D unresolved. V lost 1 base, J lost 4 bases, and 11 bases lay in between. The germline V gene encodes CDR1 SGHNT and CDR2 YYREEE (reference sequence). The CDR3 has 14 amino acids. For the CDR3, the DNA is TGTGCCAGCAGCTTGTCGGGTCAGACCTATGGCTACACCTTC. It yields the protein CASSLSGQTYGYTF.

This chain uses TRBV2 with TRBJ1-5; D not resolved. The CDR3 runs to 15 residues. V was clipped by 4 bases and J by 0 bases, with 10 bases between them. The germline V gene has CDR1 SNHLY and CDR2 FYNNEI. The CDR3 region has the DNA TGTGCCAGCAGTGCCCTGCGGCCTAGCAATCAGCCCCAGCATTTT. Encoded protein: CASSALRPSNQPQHF.

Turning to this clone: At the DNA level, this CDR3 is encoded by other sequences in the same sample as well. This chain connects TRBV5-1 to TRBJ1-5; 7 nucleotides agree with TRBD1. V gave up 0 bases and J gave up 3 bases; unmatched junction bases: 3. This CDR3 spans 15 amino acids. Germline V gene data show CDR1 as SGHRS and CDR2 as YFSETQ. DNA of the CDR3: TGCGCCAGCAGCTTGGCCGGGACAGCCAATCAGCCCCAGCATTTT. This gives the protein CASSLAGTANQPQHF. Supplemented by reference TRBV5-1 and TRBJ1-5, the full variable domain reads KAGVTQTPRYLIKTRGQQVTLSCSPISGHRSVSWYQQTPGQGLQFLFEYFSETQRNKGNFPGRFSGRQFSNSRSEMNVSTLELGDSALYLCASSLAGTANQPQHFGDGTRLSIL.

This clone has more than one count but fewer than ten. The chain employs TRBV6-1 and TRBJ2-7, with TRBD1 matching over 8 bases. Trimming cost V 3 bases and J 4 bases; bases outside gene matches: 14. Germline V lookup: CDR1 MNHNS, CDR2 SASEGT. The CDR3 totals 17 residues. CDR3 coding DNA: TGTGCCAGCAGTGATCGACTGGCCGGGACAGGCGCATACGAGCAGTACTTC. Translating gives CASSDRLAGTGAYEQYF.

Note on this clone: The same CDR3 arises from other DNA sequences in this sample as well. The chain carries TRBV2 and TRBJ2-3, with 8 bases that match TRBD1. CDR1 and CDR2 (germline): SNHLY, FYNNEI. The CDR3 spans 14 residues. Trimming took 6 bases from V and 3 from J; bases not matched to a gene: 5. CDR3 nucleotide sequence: TGTGCCAGCAGCCGGACAGGGTCGACAGATACGCAGTATTTT. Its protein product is CASSRTGSTDTQYF. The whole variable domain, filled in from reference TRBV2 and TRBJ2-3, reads EPEVTQTPSHQVTQMGQEVILRCVPISNHLYFYWYRQILGQKVEFLVSFYNNEISEKSEIFDDQFSVERPDGSNFTLKIRSTKLEDSAMYFCASSRTGSTDTQYFGPGTRLTVL.

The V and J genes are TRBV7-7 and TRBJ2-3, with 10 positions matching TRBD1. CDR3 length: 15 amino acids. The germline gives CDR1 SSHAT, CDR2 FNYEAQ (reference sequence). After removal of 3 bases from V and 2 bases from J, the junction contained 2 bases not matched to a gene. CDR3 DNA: TGTGCCAGCAGCTTGGGGACAGGGGCCACAGATACGCAGTATTTT. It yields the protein CASSLGTGATDTQYF.

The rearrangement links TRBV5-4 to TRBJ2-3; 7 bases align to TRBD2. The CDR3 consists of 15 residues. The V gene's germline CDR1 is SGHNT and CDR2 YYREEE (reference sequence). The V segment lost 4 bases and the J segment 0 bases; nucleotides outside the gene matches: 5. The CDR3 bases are TGTGCCAGCAGCCGATCGCGGGGGAGCACAGATACGCAGTATTTT. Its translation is CASSRSRGSTDTQYF.

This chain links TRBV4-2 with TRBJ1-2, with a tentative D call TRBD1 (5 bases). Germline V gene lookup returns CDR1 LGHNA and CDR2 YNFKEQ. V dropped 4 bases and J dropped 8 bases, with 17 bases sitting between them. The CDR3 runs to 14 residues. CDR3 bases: TGTGCCAGCAGCCTCGGGACCGAGATGGGAGGCTACACCTTC. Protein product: CASSLGTEMGGYTF.

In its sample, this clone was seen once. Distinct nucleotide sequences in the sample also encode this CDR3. CDR3 DNA sequence: TGCGCCAGCAGCTTGGCGGTAGCGGGTCTAGCCAAAAACATTCAGTACTTC. Protein product: CASSLAVAGLAKNIQYF. The V and J genes are TRBV5-1 and TRBJ2-4; 7 bases are a match to TRBD2. Germline V lookup: CDR1 SGHRS, CDR2 YFSETQ. V was clipped by 0 bases and J by 0 bases; unmatched bases: 6. The CDR3 totals 17 residues.